This T cell receptor (beta chain) was obtained from a study of blood T cells in healthy people across ages. The CDR3 loop spans 19 amino acids. After removal of 2 bases from V and 2 bases from J, the junction contained 11 bases not matched to a gene. Germline V gene sequence: CDR1 DFQATT, CDR2 SNEGSKA (reference sequence). Next came a second PCR, run for roughly 7 to 12 cycles, which used a sample-barcoded 5' primer along with a J-beta primer mix. All samples yielded 3 million or more CDR3-containing paired-end reads. TCRdb ran MiXCR on the 5' RACE reads and lists one entry per CDR3 protein. The sample includes some 690,000 distinct CDR3 sequences, 22% of them seen just once.

This TCR was recovered from a man in his 70s in good health. The V call is TRBV20-1, the J call TRBJ2-5; 16 nucleotides line up with TRBD2. The sample consisted of blood. CDR3 loop: CSARLTGLAGGPWQETQYF. The DNA of the CDR3 is TGCAGTGCTAGATTAACGGGACTAGCGGGAGGGCCTTGGCAAGAGACCCAGTACTTC.